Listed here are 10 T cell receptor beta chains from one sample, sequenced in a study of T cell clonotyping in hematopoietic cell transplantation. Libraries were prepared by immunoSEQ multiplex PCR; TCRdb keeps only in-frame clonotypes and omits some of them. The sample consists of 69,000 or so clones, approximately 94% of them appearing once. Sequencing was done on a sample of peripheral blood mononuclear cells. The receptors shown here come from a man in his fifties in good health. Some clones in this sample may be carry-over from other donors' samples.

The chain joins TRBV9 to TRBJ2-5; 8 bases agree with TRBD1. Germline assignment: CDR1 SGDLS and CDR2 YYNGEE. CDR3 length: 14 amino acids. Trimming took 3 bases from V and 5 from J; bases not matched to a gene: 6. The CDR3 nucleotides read TGTGCCAGCAGCGGTACAGGGGGATGGGAGACCCAGTACTTC. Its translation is CASSGTGGWETQYF.

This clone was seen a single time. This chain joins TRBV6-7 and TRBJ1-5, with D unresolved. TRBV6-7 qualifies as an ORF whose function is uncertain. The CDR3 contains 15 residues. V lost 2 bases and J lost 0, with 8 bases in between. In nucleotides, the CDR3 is TGTGCCAGCAGTTACCAGGACCGTAGCAATCAGCCCCAGCATTTT. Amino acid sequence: CASSYQDRSNQPQHF.

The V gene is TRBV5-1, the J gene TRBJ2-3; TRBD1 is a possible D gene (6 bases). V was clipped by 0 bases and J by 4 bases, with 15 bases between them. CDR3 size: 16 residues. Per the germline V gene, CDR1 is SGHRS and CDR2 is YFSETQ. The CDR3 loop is CASSLGSDRASDTQYF. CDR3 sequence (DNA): TGCGCCAGCAGCTTGGGGTCGGACAGAGCATCAGATACGCAGTATTTT.

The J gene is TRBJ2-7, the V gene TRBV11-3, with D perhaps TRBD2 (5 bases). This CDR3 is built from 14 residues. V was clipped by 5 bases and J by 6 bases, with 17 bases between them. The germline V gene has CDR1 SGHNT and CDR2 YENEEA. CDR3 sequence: CASSLRGSLGEQYF. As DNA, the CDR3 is TGTGCCAGCAGCCTCCGTGGGAGCCTGGGCGAGCAGTACTTC.

CDR3 sequence: CASSLGLAGLVTGELFF. The DNA of the CDR3 is TGCGCCAGCAGCTTGGGGCTAGCGGGATTGGTCACCGGGGAGCTGTTTTTT. V gene TRBV5-1 combines with J gene TRBJ2-2, with 9 bases fitting TRBD2. CDR1 SGHRS and CDR2 YFSETQ come from the germline V gene. The CDR3 has 17 amino acids. The ends lost 0 bases at V and 4 bases at J; junction bases unmatched: 7.

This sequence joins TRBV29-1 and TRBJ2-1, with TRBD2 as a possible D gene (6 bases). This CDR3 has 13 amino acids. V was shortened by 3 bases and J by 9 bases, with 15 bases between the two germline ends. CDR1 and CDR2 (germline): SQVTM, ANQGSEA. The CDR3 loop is CSVDMAAGGEQFF. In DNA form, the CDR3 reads TGCAGCGTTGATATGGCGGCCGGGGGTGAGCAGTTCTTC.

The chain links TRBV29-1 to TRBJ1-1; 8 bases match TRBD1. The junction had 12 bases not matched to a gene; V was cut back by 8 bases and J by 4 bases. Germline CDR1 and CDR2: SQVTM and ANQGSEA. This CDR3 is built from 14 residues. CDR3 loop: CSIRGPAGSTEAFF. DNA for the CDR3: TGCAGCATCAGGGGGCCCGCCGGTAGCACTGAAGCTTTCTTT.

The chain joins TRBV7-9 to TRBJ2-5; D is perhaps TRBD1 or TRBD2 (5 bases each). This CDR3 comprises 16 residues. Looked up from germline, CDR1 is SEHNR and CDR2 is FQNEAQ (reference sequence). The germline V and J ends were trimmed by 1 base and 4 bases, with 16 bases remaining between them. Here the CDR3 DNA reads TGTGCCAGCAGCTTAGAGAATGACCGGGGCAGAGAGACCCAGTACTTC. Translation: CASSLENDRGRETQYF. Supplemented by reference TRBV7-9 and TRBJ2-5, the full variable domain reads DTGVSQNPRHKITKRGQNVTFRCDPISEHNRLYWYRQTLGQGPEFLTYFQNEAQLEKSRLLSDRFSAERPKGSFSTLEIQRTEQGDSAMYLCASSLENDRGRETQYFGPGTRLLVL.

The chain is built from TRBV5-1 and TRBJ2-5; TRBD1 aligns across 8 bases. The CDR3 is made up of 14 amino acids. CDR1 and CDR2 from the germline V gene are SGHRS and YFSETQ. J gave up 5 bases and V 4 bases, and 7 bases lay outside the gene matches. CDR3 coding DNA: TGCGCCAGCAGCCTAGGACAGGGCGACGAGACCCAGTACTTC. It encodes CASSLGQGDETQYF.

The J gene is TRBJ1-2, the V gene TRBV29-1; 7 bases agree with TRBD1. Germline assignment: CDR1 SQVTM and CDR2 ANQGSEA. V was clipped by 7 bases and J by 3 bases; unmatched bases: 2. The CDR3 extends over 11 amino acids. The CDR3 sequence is CSGRGDYGYTF. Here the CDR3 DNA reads TGCAGCGGCAGGGGGGACTATGGCTACACCTTC.